This T cell receptor (beta chain) was profiled in a study of regulatory T cells in long-lasting Graves disease. The time point denotes: newly diagnosed GD, antithyroid drugs for less than 3 months. PBMC-extracted RNA yielded the TCR library. The authors built TCR beta libraries using iRepertoire HTBI primers and Arm-PCR of CDR3 regions. In TCRdb, the multiplex PCR reads were re-called with MiXCR into one record per CDR3 protein. Seen here are around 450,000 distinct CDR3 sequences, under 20% observed once, and the top ten hold 9.5% to 15%. This clonotype was observed many times. CDR1 and CDR2 from the germline V gene are MDHEN and SYDVKM. Deletions cut 5 bases from V and 3 bases from J, with 16 bases between. This CDR3 contains 15 residues. This sample also belongs to another study, concerning T cells in Graves' hyperthyroidism and ophthalmopathy. That paper states: The patients, who ranged from 18 to 65 in age, presented with newly diagnosed hyperthyroidism lasting under 2 months. Orbital computed tomography and thyroid ultrasound, together with serum TRAb and thyroxine and clinical symptoms, were used for diagnoses. Expanded thyroid clonotypes (above 0.001) were mostly also found in blood.

Sequencing used peripheral blood mononuclear cells (PBMCs), obtained at new diagnosis, from a patient treated with antithyroid drugs. The sequence was obtained from a man aged 40-49 years with Graves disease. This chain joins TRBV28 and TRBJ2-5, with D tentatively TRBD1 or TRBD2 (6 bases each). The CDR3 bases are TGTGCCAGCAGTCGCACAGGGACTCGAGAAGAGACCCAGTACTTC. It is translated as CASSRTGTREETQYF.